This T cell receptor (beta chain) originates from a study of shared clonotypes between healthy human individuals. Findings and caveats of the study: Relative to clonotypes present in all four donors, those not shared had lower generation probabilities.

The CDR3 extends over 15 amino acids. Germline loops: CDR1 MNHEY, CDR2 SMNVEV (reference sequence). After removal of 5 bases from V and 2 bases from J, the junction contained 6 bases not matched to a gene. The protocol was immunoSEQ multiplex PCR, while the TCRdb copy is restricted to in-frame clones and leaves out a portion. The repertoire includes a few hundred thousand clones, around 86% of them detected once, and about 17% sits in the top ten. In its sample, this clone was seen once. The antigen is not known. The source material was memory CD8+ T cells sorted from blood. Subset described: CD45RO+ cells pooled with CCR7-negative TemRA cells. This chain uses TRBV27 with TRBJ2-5; 9 nucleotides align to TRBD2. The origin of this receptor is a man between 18 and 35 years old in good health. CDR3 in DNA: TGTGCCAGCAGTACCGGGACTAGCAATCAAGAGACCCAGTACTTC. Protein product: CASSTGTSNQETQYF.